The clone carrying this TCR beta chain was seen more than once but under ten times. Its cognate antigen is unknown. The sample is drawn from a study of spatial heterogeneity in lung cancer. Time point described: sample taken at primary tumor resection. CDR1 is MDHEN, CDR2 SYDVKM, per germline. Trimming stripped 6 bases from V and 7 bases from J, with 6 bases between. The CDR3 has 10 amino acids. Whole-study results and caveats: TCRs found ubiquitously expanded in tumor appeared in blood more at resection than at follow-up.

MiXCR, run by TCRdb on the 5' RACE reads, gives a single entry per CDR3 protein. The table has 40,000 to 55,000 distinct CDR3 sequences, about 6.5% seen once. The V call is TRBV28, the J call TRBJ1-2; D unresolved. Sequenced material: PBMCs, taken at surgery. This TCR came from a female donor with early-stage non-small cell lung cancer. The CDR3 nucleotides are TGTGCCAGCAGATCGGTTGGCTACACCTTC. This sequence encodes CASRSVGYTF.